The T cell receptor (beta chain) described here comes from a study of blood T cell repertoires in COVID-19. About the research overall: The samples span acute and convalescent COVID-19 from the United States, Italy and Spain.

Trimming at V came to 4 bases and at J to 1 base, leaving 3 bases not matched to a gene. CDR1 and CDR2 from the germline V gene are SGDLS and YYNGEE. The CDR3 has 16 amino acids. TCRdb keeps only in-frame clones here, not all; method: immunoSEQ multiplex PCR. The repertoire holds about 65,000 clones, with 80% to 85% as singletons. Material for sequencing was peripheral blood. The rearrangement joins TRBV9 to TRBJ2-5; 14 positions agree with TRBD2. This sequence originates from a human donor in a cohort sampled during active COVID-19. CDR3 residues: CASSTGTSGGQETQYF. The CDR3 DNA reads TGTGCCAGCAGCACCGGGACTAGCGGGGGCCAAGAGACCCAGTACTTC. Supplemented by reference TRBV9 and TRBJ2-5, the full variable domain reads DSGVTQTPKHLITATGQRVTLRCSPRSGDLSVYWYQQSLDQGLQFLIQYYNGEERAKGNILERFSAQQFPDLHSELNLSSLELGDSALYFCASSTGTSGGQETQYFGPGTRLLVL.